This TCR beta chain is drawn from a study of blood T cell repertoires in COVID-19. Background on the study: The United States, Italy and Spain were the sources of the acute and convalescent COVID-19 samples. PBMCs, B-cell-depleted T cells, or T cells were the source of the cDNA or gDNA that made up the material.

The CDR3 is 18 residues long. Per germline, CDR1 LGHNT and CDR2 FRNRAP. Trimming removed 6 bases from V and 4 bases from J; junction bases left unmatched: 11. Per the study methods: Amplification of reference gene primers provided the estimated nucleated cell counts. Generated by immunoSEQ multiplex PCR, the TCRdb table keeps only in-frame clones and is missing some. The DNA was the basis for D and trimming; V, J and clone size are from that table. The table lists 80,000 or so clones, roughly 89% of them singletons. This clone was picked up one time. The TCR was taken from a woman aged 45-65 years in a cohort sampled during active COVID-19. The chain employs TRBV12-5 and TRBJ2-5; 16 bases are shared with TRBD2. Material: peripheral blood. The CDR3 here is CASGPGTSGGAKAETQYF. The CDR3 nucleotides are TGTGCTAGTGGCCCTGGGACTAGCGGGGGGGCTAAGGCAGAGACCCAGTACTTC. The full variable domain, with the rest looked up from reference TRBV12-5 and TRBJ2-5, is DARVTQTPRHKVTEMGQEVTMRCQPILGHNTVFWYRQTMMQGLELLAYFRNRAPLDDSGMPKDRFSAEMPDATLATLKIQPSEPRDSAVYFCASGPGTSGGAKAETQYFGPGTRLLVL.